These T cell receptor beta chains were read from a single sample in a study of cytomegalovirus exposure and HLA in healthy donors. The table came from immunoSEQ multiplex PCR; TCRdb's copy has only in-frame clones and leaves some out. The sample gives some 200,000 clones, around 80% of which show up once; over 0.5% is in the top ten. Material for sequencing was PBMCs. The receptors were gathered from a woman in her thirties or forties in good health and CMV-seronegative. Each CDR3 is given with its conserved first and last residue. Each record gives: V gene, D gene, clone size, J gene, CDR3 DNA, CDR3 protein. D genes are given only for firm matches. Not all rows give a size; the values are once, few, many and, for expanded clones, a class.

v_gene: TRBV6-5
d_gene: TRBD1
abundance: few
j_gene: TRBJ1-5
CDR3nt: TGTGCCAGCAGTGACAGGGGCCAGCCCCAGCATTTT
CDR3aa: CASSDRGQPQHF

v_gene: TRBV2
d_gene: TRBD1
abundance: .
j_gene: TRBJ1-1
CDR3nt: TGTGCCAGCAGTTTTACGCAGGGGGCCGGTGAAGCTTTCTTT
CDR3aa: CASSFTQGAGEAFF

v_gene: TRBV7-9
d_gene: .
abundance: .
j_gene: TRBJ2-3
CDR3nt: TGTGCCAGCAGCTTACAGGGGAACACAGATACGCAGTATTTT
CDR3aa: CASSLQGNTDTQYF

v_gene: TRBV9
d_gene: TRBD2
abundance: .
j_gene: TRBJ2-1
CDR3nt: TGTGCCAGCAGCCTCAACAGAAACGAAGCGGGGGGGCACAATGAGCAGTTCTTC
CDR3aa: CASSLNRNEAGGHNEQFF

v_gene: TRBV19
d_gene: TRBD1
abundance: .
j_gene: TRBJ1-6
CDR3nt: TGTGCCAGCACCATGGGAGCCGACAGGGTCCATTCACCCCTCCACTTT
CDR3aa: CASTMGADRVHSPLHF

v_gene: TRBV5-1
d_gene: .
abundance: .
j_gene: TRBJ2-1
CDR3nt: TGCGCCAGCAGTAAAGACGGAGAGACCTACAATGAGCAGTTCTTC
CDR3aa: CASSKDGETYNEQFF

v_gene: TRBV7-2
d_gene: TRBD2
abundance: .
j_gene: TRBJ2-3
CDR3nt: TGTGCCAGCAGCCAGGGGGGCGGGAGGGCAGATACGCAGTATTTT
CDR3aa: CASSQGGGRADTQYF

v_gene: TRBV9
d_gene: .
abundance: .
j_gene: TRBJ2-1
CDR3nt: TGTGCCAGCAGTGAGGGGGGGCAGCTGGTAGGATACAATGAGCAGTTCTTC
CDR3aa: CASSEGGQLVGYNEQFF

v_gene: TRBV7-6
d_gene: .
abundance: .
j_gene: TRBJ1-1
CDR3nt: TGTGCCAGCAGCACGACAGGGAACACTGAAGCTTTCTTT
CDR3aa: CASSTTGNTEAFF

v_gene: TRBV4-1
d_gene: TRBD2
abundance: .
j_gene: TRBJ2-2
CDR3nt: TGCGCCAGCAGCCAAGTCCTTGCGGGGGGCCCGTGGGACGGGGAGCTGTTTTTT
CDR3aa: CASSQVLAGGPWDGELFF

v_gene: TRBV5-4
d_gene: TRBD2
abundance: .
j_gene: TRBJ2-3
CDR3nt: TGTGCCAGCAGCTTTAGCGGGGGGGGGAGTGATACGCAGTATTTT
CDR3aa: CASSFSGGGSDTQYF

v_gene: TRBV30
d_gene: .
abundance: .
j_gene: TRBJ1-2
CDR3nt: TGTGCCTGGAGTACGACAGCGGGAGGCTACACCTTC
CDR3aa: CAWSTTAGGYTF

v_gene: TRBV7-2
d_gene: TRBD2
abundance: few
j_gene: TRBJ2-1
CDR3nt: TGTGCCAGCAGCCCCCGGACTAGCGGGGGATACAATGAGCAGTTCTTC
CDR3aa: CASSPRTSGGYNEQFF

v_gene: TRBV15
d_gene: .
abundance: .
j_gene: TRBJ1-4
CDR3nt: TGTGCCACCAGCACCCGGGACATTGGTGAAAAACTGTTTTTT
CDR3aa: CATSTRDIGEKLFF

v_gene: TRBV6-1
d_gene: TRBD1
abundance: .
j_gene: TRBJ2-7
CDR3nt: TGTGCCAGCAGTGGGACAGACAGGGGGAACTACGAGCAGTACTTC
CDR3aa: CASSGTDRGNYEQYF

v_gene: TRBV5-1
d_gene: TRBD2
abundance: .
j_gene: TRBJ2-5
CDR3nt: TGCGCCAGCAGCATGACCCTTAGCGGGGCGGAGACCCAGTACTTC
CDR3aa: CASSMTLSGAETQYF

v_gene: TRBV28
d_gene: .
abundance: .
j_gene: TRBJ2-7
CDR3nt: TGTGCCAGCAGCTTCGTGGCAGGGAACGAGCAGTACTTC
CDR3aa: CASSFVAGNEQYF

v_gene: TRBV7-9
d_gene: .
abundance: few
j_gene: TRBJ1-4
CDR3nt: TGTGCCAGCAGCTTCCTCGGACTGAATGAAAAACTGTTTTTT
CDR3aa: CASSFLGLNEKLFF

v_gene: TRBV11-1
d_gene: .
abundance: .
j_gene: TRBJ1-1
CDR3nt: TGTGCCAGCAGGCCCCCGGCGTCGGGTACTGAAGCTTTCTTT
CDR3aa: CASRPPASGTEAFF

v_gene: TRBV28
d_gene: .
abundance: .
j_gene: TRBJ1-5
CDR3nt: TGTGCCAGCACTTGGGGGCCCAATCAGCCCCAGCATTTT
CDR3aa: CASTWGPNQPQHF

v_gene: TRBV11-1
d_gene: TRBD2
abundance: .
j_gene: TRBJ2-1
CDR3nt: TGTGCCAGCAGTTCGCTAGCGGGGGGACCCCGCAATGAGCAGTTCTTC
CDR3aa: CASSSLAGGPRNEQFF

v_gene: TRBV7-2
d_gene: .
abundance: .
j_gene: TRBJ2-1
CDR3nt: TGTGCCAGCAGCTTAGCCCTTTTATGGGACTCGGATGAGCAGTTCTTC
CDR3aa: CASSLALLWDSDEQFF

v_gene: TRBV19
d_gene: .
abundance: once
j_gene: TRBJ2-2
CDR3nt: TGTGCCAGTACGTTGGGACTCCAGCCGTTTTTT
CDR3aa: CASTLGLQPFF

v_gene: TRBV6-9
d_gene: TRBD1
abundance: .
j_gene: TRBJ2-1
CDR3nt: TGTGCCAGCAGTTATTTAGAAGAAGAGAAGTCAGGGGGCATATACAATGAGCAGTTCTTC
CDR3aa: CASSYLEEEKSGGIYNEQFF

v_gene: TRBV9
d_gene: TRBD1
abundance: .
j_gene: TRBJ1-5
CDR3nt: TGTGCCAGCAGCGGGACAGGGATTCAGCCCCAGCATTTT
CDR3aa: CASSGTGIQPQHF

v_gene: TRBV5-1
d_gene: TRBD1
abundance: .
j_gene: TRBJ2-1
CDR3nt: TGCGCCAGCAGGACAGGGGGAACGAATGAGCAGTTCTTC
CDR3aa: CASRTGGTNEQFF

v_gene: TRBV5-5
d_gene: .
abundance: .
j_gene: TRBJ1-1
CDR3nt: TGTGCCAGCACCCCCCGGGGAGGTTTGAGGTGTAACTTT
CDR3aa: CASTPRGGLRCNF

v_gene: TRBV7-9
d_gene: TRBD1
abundance: few
j_gene: TRBJ2-2
CDR3nt: TGTGCCAGCAGCCTCCCGGAATCGACAGGGGACAGCGGGGAGCTGTTTTTT
CDR3aa: CASSLPESTGDSGELFF

v_gene: TRBV7-2
d_gene: TRBD1
abundance: .
j_gene: TRBJ2-1
CDR3nt: TGTGCCAGCAGCTTCGACAGGGGCAGCTACAATGAGCAGTTCTTC
CDR3aa: CASSFDRGSYNEQFF

v_gene: TRBV4-2
d_gene: .
abundance: .
j_gene: TRBJ2-7
CDR3nt: TGTGCCAGCACCCCGCAGACTACGTCCTCCTACGAGCAGTACTTC
CDR3aa: CASTPQTTSSYEQYF

v_gene: TRBV5-4
d_gene: .
abundance: once
j_gene: TRBJ2-3
CDR3nt: TGTGCCAGCAGCTTGGACGGGGTCGATACGCAGTATTTT
CDR3aa: CASSLDGVDTQYF

v_gene: TRBV5-1
d_gene: .
abundance: .
j_gene: TRBJ1-1
CDR3nt: TGCGCCAGCAGCCCCGGGGACAAGAACACTGAAGCTTTCTTT
CDR3aa: CASSPGDKNTEAFF

v_gene: TRBV2
d_gene: TRBD1
abundance: .
j_gene: TRBJ1-3
CDR3nt: TGTGCCAGCAGCTGGGACAGGGCTGGAAACACCATATATTTT
CDR3aa: CASSWDRAGNTIYF

v_gene: TRBV5-1
d_gene: .
abundance: .
j_gene: TRBJ2-7
CDR3nt: TGCGCCAGCAGCTTGGCCGCGGGCCCCGAGCAGTACTTC
CDR3aa: CASSLAAGPEQYF

v_gene: TRBV7-6
d_gene: .
abundance: .
j_gene: TRBJ2-7
CDR3nt: TGTGCCAGCAGCCACAGGGAGAGCTCCTACGAGCAGTACTTC
CDR3aa: CASSHRESSYEQYF

v_gene: TRBV13
d_gene: TRBD1
abundance: .
j_gene: TRBJ2-7
CDR3nt: TGTGCCAGCAGCCCTCAGGGGGCGATTTACGAGCAGTACTTC
CDR3aa: CASSPQGAIYEQYF

v_gene: TRBV2
d_gene: TRBD1
abundance: .
j_gene: TRBJ2-7
CDR3nt: TGTGCCAGCAGTGATATCCGGACAGGGACTTACGAGCAGTACTTC
CDR3aa: CASSDIRTGTYEQYF

v_gene: TRBV6-1
d_gene: .
abundance: .
j_gene: TRBJ2-7
CDR3nt: TGTGCCAGCAGTGAAAAATACGAGCAGTACTTC
CDR3aa: CASSEKYEQYF

v_gene: TRBV7-8
d_gene: .
abundance: .
j_gene: TRBJ1-2
CDR3nt: TGTGCCAGCAGCGCTACAGGGCTTAACTATGGCTACACCTTC
CDR3aa: CASSATGLNYGYTF

v_gene: TRBV7-3
d_gene: TRBD2
abundance: few
j_gene: TRBJ2-3
CDR3nt: TGTGCCAGCAGCCCGAATAGCGGGGCTCGTGATACGCAGTATTTT
CDR3aa: CASSPNSGARDTQYF

v_gene: TRBV4-2
d_gene: .
abundance: .
j_gene: TRBJ2-7
CDR3nt: TGTGCCAGCAGCCAAGGTGCGGGCTACGAGCAGTACTTC
CDR3aa: CASSQGAGYEQYF

v_gene: TRBV7-6
d_gene: .
abundance: .
j_gene: TRBJ2-1
CDR3nt: TGTGCCAGCAGCTTAGTTTTAGCGACTAGTCACTCCTACAATGAGCAGTTCTTC
CDR3aa: CASSLVLATSHSYNEQFF

v_gene: TRBV7-9
d_gene: TRBD1
abundance: .
j_gene: TRBJ1-6
CDR3nt: TGTGCCAGCAGCTTAGATGGGGCAGGGGGCCTTTCACCCCTCCACTTT
CDR3aa: CASSLDGAGGLSPLHF

v_gene: TRBV10-3
d_gene: TRBD1
abundance: .
j_gene: TRBJ2-5
CDR3nt: TGTGCCATCAGTTCTTCGACAGGGGGAGAGACCCAGTACTTC
CDR3aa: CAISSSTGGETQYF

v_gene: TRBV5-1
d_gene: TRBD1
abundance: .
j_gene: TRBJ2-5
CDR3nt: TGCGCCAGCACCGCGACAGGGGGGAAGACCCAGTACTTC
CDR3aa: CASTATGGKTQYF